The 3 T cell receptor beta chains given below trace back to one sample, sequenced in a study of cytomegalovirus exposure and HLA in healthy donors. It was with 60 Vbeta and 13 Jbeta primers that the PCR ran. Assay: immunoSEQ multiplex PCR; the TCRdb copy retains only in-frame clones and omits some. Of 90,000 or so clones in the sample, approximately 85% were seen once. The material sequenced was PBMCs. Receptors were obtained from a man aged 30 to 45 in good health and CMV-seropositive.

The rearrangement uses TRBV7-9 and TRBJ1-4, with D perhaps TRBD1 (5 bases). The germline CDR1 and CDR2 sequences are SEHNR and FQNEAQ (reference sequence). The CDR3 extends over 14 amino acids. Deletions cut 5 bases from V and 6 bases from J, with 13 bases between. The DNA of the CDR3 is TGTGCCAGCAGCCCCCAGGGAAAGGATGAAAAACTGTTTTTT. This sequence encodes CASSPQGKDEKLFF.

CDR3: CASSYKGGKTEAFF. CDR3 nucleotide sequence: TGTGCCAGCAGTTACAAAGGGGGCAAGACTGAAGCTTTCTTT. V gene TRBV6-5 combines with J gene TRBJ1-1, with TRBD1 matching over 7 bases. The germline gives CDR1 MNHEY, CDR2 SVGAGI. The CDR3 is 14 amino acids. The V and J ends lost 2 bases and 5 bases, in that order; junction bases with no gene match: 5.

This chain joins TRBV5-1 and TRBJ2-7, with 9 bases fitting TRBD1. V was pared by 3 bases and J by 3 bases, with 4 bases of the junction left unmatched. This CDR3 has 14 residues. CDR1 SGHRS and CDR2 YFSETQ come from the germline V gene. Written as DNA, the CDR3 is TGCGCCAGCAGCTCGGACAGGGGCTACTACGAGCAGTACTTC. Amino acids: CASSSDRGYYEQYF.